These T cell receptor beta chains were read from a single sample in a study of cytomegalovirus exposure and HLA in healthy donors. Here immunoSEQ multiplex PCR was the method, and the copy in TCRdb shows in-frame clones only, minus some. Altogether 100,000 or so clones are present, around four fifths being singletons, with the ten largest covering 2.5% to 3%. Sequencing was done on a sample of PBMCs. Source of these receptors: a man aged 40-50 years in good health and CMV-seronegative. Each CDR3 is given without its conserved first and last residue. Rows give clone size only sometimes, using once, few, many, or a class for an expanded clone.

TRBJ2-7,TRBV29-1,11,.,SGVGQGNYEQY
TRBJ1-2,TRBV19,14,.,ASSNGDKTTNYGYT
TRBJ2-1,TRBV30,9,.,AWYSYNEQF
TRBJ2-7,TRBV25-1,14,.,ASSEPGLAGAYEQY
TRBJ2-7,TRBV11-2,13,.,ASRLPGLAYYEQY
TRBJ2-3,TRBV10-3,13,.,AISDGGGSTDTQY
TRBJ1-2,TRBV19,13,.,ASTMVQGPNYGYT
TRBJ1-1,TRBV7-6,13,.,ASSPGRRGSPEAF
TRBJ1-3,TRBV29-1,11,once,SVTQSNGNTIY
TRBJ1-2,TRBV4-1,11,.,ASSQEGPYGYT
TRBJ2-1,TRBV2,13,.,ASSFIAGGPYEQF
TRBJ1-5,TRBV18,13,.,ASSPRQASGLPQH
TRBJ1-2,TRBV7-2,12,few,ASSLAGQAYGYT
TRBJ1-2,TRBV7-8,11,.,ASSFRDRGGYT
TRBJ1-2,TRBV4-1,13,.,ASSQEGTGIGGYT
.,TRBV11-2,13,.,ASSLEGRGSYEQY
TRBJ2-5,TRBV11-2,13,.,ASSLRGGVIETQY
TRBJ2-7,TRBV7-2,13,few,ASSLGTGGLYEQY
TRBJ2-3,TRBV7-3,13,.,ASSLTSRVTDTQY
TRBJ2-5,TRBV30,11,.,AWRTSGGETQY
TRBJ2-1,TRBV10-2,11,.,ASSEIQINEQF
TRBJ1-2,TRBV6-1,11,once,ASSETRGRDYT
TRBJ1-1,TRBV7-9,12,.,ASSLVRGQPEAF
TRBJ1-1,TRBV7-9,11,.,ASSLPGNTEAF
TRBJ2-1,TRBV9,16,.,ASSPRVGGGAGYNEQF
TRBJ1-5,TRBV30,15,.,AWSDGFLSGGGQPQH
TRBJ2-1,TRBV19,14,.,ASSEGSTLGYNEQF
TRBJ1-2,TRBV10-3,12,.,AISGQGGNYGYT